These T cell receptor beta chains were read from a single sample in a study of cytomegalovirus exposure and HLA in healthy donors. Method: immunoSEQ multiplex PCR; TCRdb's copy keeps in-frame clones and lacks some. The sample has about 250,000 clones, more than 85% seen once; the top ten hold 12%. The specimen was PBMCs. The receptor set was obtained from a man aged 18 to 30 in good health and CMV-seropositive. The conserved cysteine and the conserved F or W are not part of the CDR3 here. A D gene is named only where the DNA matches it firmly.

TRBV7-9	TRBJ2-7	NA	ASSPHPPRGDEQY
TRBV25-1	TRBJ1-2	NA	ASSVRTADPYGYT
TRBV5-6	TRBJ2-1	TRBD2	ASRIGRLAGGLVEQF
TRBV27	TRBJ1-4	NA	ASGVFRGEKLF
TRBV7-6	TRBJ2-1	NA	ASSLEVGYYNEQF
TRBV6-6	TRBJ2-7	TRBD1	ASSKPGQSYEQY
TRBV7-7	TRBJ2-7	NA	ASSPSQGYEQY
TRBV6-5	TRBJ2-7	NA	ASSPPGGEQY
TRBV30	TRBJ2-1	TRBD2	AVNSGLANTRQF
TRBV6-4	TRBJ2-6	NA	ASSEDSSGANVLT
TRBV12-5	TRBJ1-1	NA	ASGFWGAGGFDTEAF
TRBV6-1	TRBJ1-5	NA	ASRSTGPQH
TRBV11-2	TRBJ1-1	TRBD1	ASSSSDQDRASSEAF
TRBV29-1	TRBJ2-7	NA	SVRTLSYEQY
TRBV6-1	TRBJ1-4	TRBD1	ASTLGQGNGKLF
TRBV5-1	TRBJ2-7	NA	ASRSDGSYEQY
TRBV27	TRBJ2-6	TRBD1	ASSRRDRLSSGANVLT
TRBV5-1	TRBJ1-4	NA	ASSTTGPTNEKLF
TRBV27	TRBJ1-4	NA	ASRPLGLNEKLF
TRBV11-2	TRBJ2-7	NA	ASSFFPSQEQY
TRBV6-6	TRBJ1-2	NA	ASSYEGGAEGYT
TRBV5-8	TRBJ1-1	NA	ASSRGGKDFGAF
TRBV27	TRBJ2-3	TRBD2	ASARLLAGGADTQY
TRBV5-4	TRBJ2-1	NA	ASSLERNNEQF
TRBV6-1	TRBJ2-1	TRBD2	ASSEEAGGRSEQF
TRBV18	TRBJ1-2	NA	ASSPDSRHGYT
TRBV27	TRBJ2-7	TRBD1	ASSFGTGGYEQY
TRBV7-9	TRBJ2-1	TRBD2	ASSPLAGQNEQF
TRBV19	TRBJ1-2	NA	ASIGGWPDGYT
TRBV7-6	TRBJ2-7	NA	ASSFGTSYSYEQY
TRBV10-3	TRBJ1-2	NA	AISEREGYT
TRBV6-5	TRBJ2-1	TRBD2	ASSYELAGANEQF
TRBV7-9	TRBJ2-2	TRBD1	ASSRMGQGNTGELF
TRBV29-1	TRBJ2-7	TRBD1	SVEAYRGSGYEQY
TRBV5-1	TRBJ2-2	TRBD2	ASSATSGSWDPGELF
TRBV2	TRBJ2-7	TRBD2	ASSERLAEAYEQY
TRBV2	TRBJ1-5	NA	ASSEERNQPQH
TRBV15	TRBJ1-1	TRBD1	ATSSAGQENTEAF
TRBV9	TRBJ2-1	NA	ASSTRSTVRGSYNEQF
TRBV19	TRBJ2-5	NA	ASLPLRGGLQETQY
TRBV5-1	TRBJ1-1	NA	ASSLQGANTEAF
TRBV28	TRBJ1-5	NA	ASSLPQGHQPQH